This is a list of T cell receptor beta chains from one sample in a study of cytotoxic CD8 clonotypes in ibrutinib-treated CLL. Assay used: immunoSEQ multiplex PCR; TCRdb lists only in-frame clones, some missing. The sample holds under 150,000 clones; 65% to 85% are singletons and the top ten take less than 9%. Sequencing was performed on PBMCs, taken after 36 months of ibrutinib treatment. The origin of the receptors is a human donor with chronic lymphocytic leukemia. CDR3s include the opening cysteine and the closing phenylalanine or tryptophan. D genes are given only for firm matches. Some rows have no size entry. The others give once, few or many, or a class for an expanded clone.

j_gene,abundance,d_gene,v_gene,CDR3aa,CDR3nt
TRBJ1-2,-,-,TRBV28,CASSWGNNYGYTF,TGTGCCAGCAGCTGGGGAAACAACTATGGCTACACCTTC
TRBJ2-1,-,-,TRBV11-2,CASIPRSSVGNEQFF,TGTGCCAGCATTCCTCGGTCTAGCGTGGGCAATGAGCAGTTCTTC
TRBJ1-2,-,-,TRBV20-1,CSVRENYGYTF,TGCAGTGTCAGGGAAAACTATGGCTACACCTTC
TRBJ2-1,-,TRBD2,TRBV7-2,CASSLELAGSNEQFF,TGTGCCAGCAGCTTAGAGTTAGCGGGGTCCAATGAGCAGTTCTTC
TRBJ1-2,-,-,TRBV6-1,CASSSKEHYGYTF,TGTGCCAGCAGTTCAAAGGAGCACTATGGCTACACCTTC
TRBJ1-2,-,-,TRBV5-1,CASSPAGSMYGYTF,TGCGCCAGCAGCCCCGCGGGCAGCATGTATGGCTACACCTTC
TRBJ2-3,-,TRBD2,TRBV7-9,CASSLGAYSGSNNTQYF,TGTGCCAGCAGCTTAGGGGCCTATAGCGGGAGCAACAATACGCAGTATTTT
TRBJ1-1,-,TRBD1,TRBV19,CASKSGQGSFGAFF,TGTGCCAGCAAATCCGGACAGGGTAGTTTCGGAGCTTTCTTT
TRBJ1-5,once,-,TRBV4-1,CASSQDFTGYNQPQHF,TGCGCCAGCAGCCAAGATTTCACGGGGTACAATCAGCCCCAGCATTTT
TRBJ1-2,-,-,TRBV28,CASSFGQTLRNYGYTF,TGTGCCAGCAGTTTTGGCCAGACCCTGAGGAACTATGGCTACACCTTC
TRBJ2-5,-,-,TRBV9,CASSVGSAGRETQYF,TGTGCCAGCAGCGTAGGATCTGCAGGGAGAGAGACCCAGTACTTC
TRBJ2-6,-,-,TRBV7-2,CASSTQATSGANVLTF,TGTGCCAGCAGCACTCAGGCTACCTCTGGGGCCAACGTCCTGACTTTC
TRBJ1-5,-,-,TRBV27,CASSSHSKGGNQPQHF,TGTGCCAGCAGTTCCCACTCTAAGGGAGGCAATCAGCCCCAGCATTTT